The sequence of this T cell receptor (beta chain) was determined in a study of T cells after yellow fever vaccination. Making TCR cDNA involved 5'RACE template switching, which added UMIs and a universal primer site. TCRdb re-called the 5' RACE reads with MiXCR, one entry per CDR3 protein. In the table there are some 560,000 distinct CDR3 sequences, less than 20% of which are singletons. The sample holds a few counts of this clonotype. The sequence came from a man aged 18 to 30 who received the YFV17D yellow fever vaccine. The source material was PBMCs, sampled 5 days after the first yellow fever vaccination.

CDR3 region: CASSPPPRGGYSNQPQHF. CDR3 DNA: TGTGCCAGCAGTCCCCCCCCCCGCGGGGGGTATAGCAATCAGCCCCAGCATTTT. The rearrangement links TRBV6-2 or TRBV6-3 to TRBJ1-5; D possibly corresponds to TRBD1 (5 bases). Germline V gene data show CDR1 as MNHEY and CDR2 as SVGEGT. V lost 5 bases and J 0 bases, leaving 20 bases between the germline ends. The CDR3 spans 18 residues.